This T cell receptor (beta chain) was captured by sequencing in a study of blood T cell repertoires in COVID-19. Study-wide background: Donors in the United States, Italy and Spain gave samples during acute or convalescent COVID-19.

Only one count was recorded for this clone. This study enrolled people aged roughly 18 to 100 from around 26 US geographic areas. Participants had their cohort set by participant-reported clinical history. All recovered Cohort 3 donors got two negative PCRs, got clearance, or saw symptom resolution. TCRdb's copy holds only in-frame clones and misses some; the assay was immunoSEQ multiplex PCR. The sample contains about 370,000 clones, roughly nine tenths of which appear only once. The V gene's germline CDR1 is LNHDA and CDR2 SQIVND (reference sequence). Trimming removed 10 bases from V and 1 base from J, with 17 bases in between. The CDR3 consists of 15 residues.

Sequenced material: PBMCs or T cells enriched from blood (not recorded which). This sequence was found in a man younger than 35 who had recovered from COVID-19. The gene calls are TRBV19 and TRBJ2-1, with D perhaps matching TRBD2 (7 bases). The CDR3 region is CATRRKGGSYNEQFF. DNA for the CDR3: TGTGCCACAAGAAGAAAGGGGGGGTCCTACAATGAGCAGTTCTTC.